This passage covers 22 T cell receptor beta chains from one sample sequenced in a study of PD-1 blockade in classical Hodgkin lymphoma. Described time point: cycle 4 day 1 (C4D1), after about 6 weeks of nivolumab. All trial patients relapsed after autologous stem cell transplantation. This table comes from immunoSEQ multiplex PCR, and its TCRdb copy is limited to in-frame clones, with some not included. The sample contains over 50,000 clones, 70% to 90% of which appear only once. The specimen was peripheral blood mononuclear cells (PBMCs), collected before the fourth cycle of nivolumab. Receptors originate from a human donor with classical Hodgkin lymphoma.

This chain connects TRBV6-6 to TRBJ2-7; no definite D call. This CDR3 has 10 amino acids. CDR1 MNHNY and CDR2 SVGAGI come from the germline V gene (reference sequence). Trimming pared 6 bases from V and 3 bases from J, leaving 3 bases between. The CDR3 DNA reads TGTGCCAGCAGGCGCTACGAGCAGTACTTC. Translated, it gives CASRRYEQYF.

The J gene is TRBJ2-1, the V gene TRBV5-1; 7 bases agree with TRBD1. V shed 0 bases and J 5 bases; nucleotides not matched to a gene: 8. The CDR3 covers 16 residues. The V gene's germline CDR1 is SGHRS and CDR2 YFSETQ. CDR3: CASSLVRGWKDNEQFF. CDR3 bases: TGCGCCAGCAGCTTGGTCAGGGGGTGGAAGGACAATGAGCAGTTCTTC.

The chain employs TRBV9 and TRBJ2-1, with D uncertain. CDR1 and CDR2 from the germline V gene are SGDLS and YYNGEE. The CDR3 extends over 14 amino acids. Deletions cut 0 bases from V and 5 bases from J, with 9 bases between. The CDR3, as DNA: TGTGCCAGCAGCGTAGGGGCCCCAAACAATGAGCAGTTCTTC. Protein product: CASSVGAPNNEQFF.

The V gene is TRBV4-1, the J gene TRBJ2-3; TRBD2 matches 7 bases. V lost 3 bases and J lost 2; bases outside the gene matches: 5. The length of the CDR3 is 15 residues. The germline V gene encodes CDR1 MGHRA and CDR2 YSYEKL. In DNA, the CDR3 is TGCGCCAGCAGCCACACTAGCGACATCACAGATACGCAGTATTTT. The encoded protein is CASSHTSDITDTQYF.

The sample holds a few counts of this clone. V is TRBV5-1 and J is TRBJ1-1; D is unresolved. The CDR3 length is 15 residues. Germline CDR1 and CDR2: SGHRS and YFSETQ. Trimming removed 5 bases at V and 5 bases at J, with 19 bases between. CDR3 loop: CASSSTNGVETEAFF. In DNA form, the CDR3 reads TGCGCCAGCAGTTCAACAAACGGTGTCGAGACTGAAGCTTTCTTT.

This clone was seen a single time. CDR3 sequence reads: CASSATLNEQFF. The CDR3 nucleotides read TGTGCCAGCAGCGCAACCTTGAATGAGCAGTTCTTC. J is TRBJ2-1 and V is TRBV9, with D hard to call. V was trimmed by 3 bases and J by 7 bases, leaving 8 bases between them. Germline CDR1 is SGDLS and CDR2 is YYNGEE. This CDR3 spans 12 amino acids.

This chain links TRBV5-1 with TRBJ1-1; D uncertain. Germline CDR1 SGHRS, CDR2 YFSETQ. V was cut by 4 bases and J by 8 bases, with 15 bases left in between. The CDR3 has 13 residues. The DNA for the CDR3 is TGCGCCAGCAGCCTGGAAGGGTTGACCGAAGCTTTCTTT. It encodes CASSLEGLTEAFF.

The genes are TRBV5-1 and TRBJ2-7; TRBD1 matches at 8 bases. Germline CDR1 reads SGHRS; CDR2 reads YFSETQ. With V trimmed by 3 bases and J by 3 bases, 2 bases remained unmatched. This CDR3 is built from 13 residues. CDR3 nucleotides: TGCGCCAGCAGCTCTACAGGGGGCTACGAGCAGTACTTC. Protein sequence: CASSSTGGYEQYF.

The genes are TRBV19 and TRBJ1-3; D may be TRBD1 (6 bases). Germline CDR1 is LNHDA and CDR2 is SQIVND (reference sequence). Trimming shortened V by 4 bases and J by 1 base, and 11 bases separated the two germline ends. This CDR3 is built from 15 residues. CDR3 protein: CASSTWGASGNTIYF. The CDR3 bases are TGTGCCAGTAGTACCTGGGGGGCTTCTGGAAACACCATATATTTT.

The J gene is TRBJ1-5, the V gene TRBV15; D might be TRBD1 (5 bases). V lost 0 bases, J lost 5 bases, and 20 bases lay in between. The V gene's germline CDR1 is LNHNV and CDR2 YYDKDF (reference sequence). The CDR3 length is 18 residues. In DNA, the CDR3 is TGTGCCACCAGCAGAGATTGGGCGGTTGGGGGGTTCTATCAGCCCCAGCATTTT. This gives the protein CATSRDWAVGGFYQPQHF.

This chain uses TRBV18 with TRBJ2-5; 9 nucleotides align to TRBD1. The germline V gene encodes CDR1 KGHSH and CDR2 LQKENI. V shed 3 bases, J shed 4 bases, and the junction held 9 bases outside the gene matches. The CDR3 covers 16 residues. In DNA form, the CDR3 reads TGTGCCAGCTCACCCCTCGAGGACAGGGGAGCAGAGACCCAGTACTTC. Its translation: CASSPLEDRGAETQYF.

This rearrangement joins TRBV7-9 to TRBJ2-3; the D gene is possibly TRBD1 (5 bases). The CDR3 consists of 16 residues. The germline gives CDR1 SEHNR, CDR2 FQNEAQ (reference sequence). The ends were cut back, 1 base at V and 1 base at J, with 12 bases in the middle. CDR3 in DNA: TGTGCCAGCAGCTTAGATGGCAGGGCCCGCACAGATACGCAGTATTTT. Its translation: CASSLDGRARTDTQYF.

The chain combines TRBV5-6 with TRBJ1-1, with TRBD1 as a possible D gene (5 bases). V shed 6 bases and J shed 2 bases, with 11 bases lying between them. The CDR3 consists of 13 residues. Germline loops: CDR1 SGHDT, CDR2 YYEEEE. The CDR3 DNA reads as TGTGCCAGCACCTCAGGGTTTAACACTGAAGCTTTCTTT. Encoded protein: CASTSGFNTEAFF.

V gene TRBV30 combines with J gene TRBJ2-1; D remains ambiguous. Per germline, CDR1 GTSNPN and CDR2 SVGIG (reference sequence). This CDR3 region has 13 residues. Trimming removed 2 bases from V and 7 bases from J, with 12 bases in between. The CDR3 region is CAWSTTSWNEQFF. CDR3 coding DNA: TGTGCCTGGAGTACCACGTCATGGAATGAGCAGTTCTTC. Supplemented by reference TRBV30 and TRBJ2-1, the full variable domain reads SQTIHQWPATLVQPVGSPLSLECTVEGTSNPNLYWYRQAAGRGLQLLFYSVGIGQISSEVPQNLSASRPQDRQFILSSKKLLLSDSGFYLCAWSTTSWNEQFFGPGTRLTVL.

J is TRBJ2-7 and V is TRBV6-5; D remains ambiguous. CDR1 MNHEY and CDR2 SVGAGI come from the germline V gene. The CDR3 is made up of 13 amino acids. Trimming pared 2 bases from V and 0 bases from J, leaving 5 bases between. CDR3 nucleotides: TGTGCCAGCAGTTACCCTAACTCCTACGAGCAGTACTTC. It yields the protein CASSYPNSYEQYF.

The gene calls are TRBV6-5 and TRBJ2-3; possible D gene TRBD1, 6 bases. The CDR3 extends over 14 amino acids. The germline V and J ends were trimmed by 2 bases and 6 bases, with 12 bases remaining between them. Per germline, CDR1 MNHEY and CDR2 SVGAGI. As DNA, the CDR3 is TGTGCCAGCAGTTACACATTTCAGGGGGATACGCAGTATTTT. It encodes CASSYTFQGDTQYF.

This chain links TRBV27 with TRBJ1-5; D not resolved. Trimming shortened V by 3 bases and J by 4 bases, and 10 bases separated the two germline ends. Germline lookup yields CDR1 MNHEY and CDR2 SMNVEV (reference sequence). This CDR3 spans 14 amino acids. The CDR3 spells CASSFLGANQPQHF. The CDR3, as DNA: TGTGCCAGCAGTTTTTTAGGTGCGAATCAGCCCCAGCATTTT.

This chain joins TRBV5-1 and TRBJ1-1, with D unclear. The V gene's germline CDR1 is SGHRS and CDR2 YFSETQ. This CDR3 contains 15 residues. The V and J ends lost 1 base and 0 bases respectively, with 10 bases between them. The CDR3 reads CASSLIVGMNTEAFF. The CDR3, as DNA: TGCGCCAGCAGCTTGATCGTTGGAATGAACACTGAAGCTTTCTTT.

CDR3 nucleotide sequence: TGTGCCAGCAGGGGAACAGGTAGCTCCTACGAGCAGTACTTC. Protein: CASRGTGSSYEQYF. The gene calls are TRBV6-5 and TRBJ2-7; D is possibly TRBD1 (5 bases). V was shortened by 6 bases and J by 0 bases, with 12 bases between the two germline ends. The CDR3 sequence is 14 residues long. Germline CDR1 is MNHEY and CDR2 is SVGAGI.

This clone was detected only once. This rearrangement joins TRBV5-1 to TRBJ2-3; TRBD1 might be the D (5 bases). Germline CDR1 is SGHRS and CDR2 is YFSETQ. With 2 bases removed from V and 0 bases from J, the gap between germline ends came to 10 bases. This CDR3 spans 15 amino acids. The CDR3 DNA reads TGCGCCAGCAGCTTCAGATCAGGGAGCACAGATACGCAGTATTTT. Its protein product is CASSFRSGSTDTQYF. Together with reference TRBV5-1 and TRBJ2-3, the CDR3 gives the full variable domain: KAGVTQTPRYLIKTRGQQVTLSCSPISGHRSVSWYQQTPGQGLQFLFEYFSETQRNKGNFPGRFSGRQFSNSRSEMNVSTLELGDSALYLCASSFRSGSTDTQYFGPGTRLTVL.

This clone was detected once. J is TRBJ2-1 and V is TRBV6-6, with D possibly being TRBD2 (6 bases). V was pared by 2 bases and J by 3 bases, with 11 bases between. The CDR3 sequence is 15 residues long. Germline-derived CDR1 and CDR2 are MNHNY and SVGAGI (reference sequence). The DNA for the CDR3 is TGTGCCAGCAGTTACCCCGGGACTGACTACAATGAGCAGTTCTTC. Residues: CASSYPGTDYNEQFF.

Here the CDR3 DNA reads TGTGCCAGCAGCCTACAGGGTCTGGTTAGCACAGATACGCAGTATTTT. This sequence encodes CASSLQGLVSTDTQYF. This chain connects TRBV5-4 to TRBJ2-3; TRBD1 is a possible D gene (6 bases). Germline assignment: CDR1 SGHNT and CDR2 YYREEE (reference sequence). The CDR3 has 16 amino acids. Trimming removed 4 bases at V and 0 bases at J, with 15 bases between.